This TCR beta chain was sequenced for a study of OX40 agonist ivuxolimab in advanced cancers. The wider study: Given to patients was ivuxolimab, an agonistic anti-OX40 (CD134) antibody. Enrollees could have had prior anti-PD-1, anti-PD-L1 or anti-CTLA-4 therapy, which around 40% had received.

Study observations and caveats: The investigators did not determine what antigen specificity the expanded peripheral T cells had.

As concerns this clone: Its antigen is unidentified.

CDR3 size: 15 residues. Trimming took off 0 bases at V and 8 bases at J, with 15 bases between the two ends. Germline V gives CDR1 SGHRS, CDR2 YFSETQ. Profiled with immunoSEQ multiplex PCR; TCRdb holds only in-frame clones, not every one. Here the sample spans around 80,000 clones, roughly 83% being singletons. The clonotype comes from an adult with an advanced solid tumor such as melanoma, head and neck, liver or kidney cancer. The chain carries TRBV5-1 and TRBJ2-1; D is unclear. This specimen consisted of CD4+ or CD8+ T cells sorted from blood, obtained in a trial of the OX40 agonist ivuxolimab. CDR3 sequence (DNA): TGCGCCAGCAGCTTGGATCTTGGCCCTATATATGAGCAGTTCTTC. Encoded protein: CASSLDLGPIYEQFF. Full variable domain (outside the CDR3, taken from reference TRBV5-1 and TRBJ2-1): KAGVTQTPRYLIKTRGQQVTLSCSPISGHRSVSWYQQTPGQGLQFLFEYFSETQRNKGNFPGRFSGRQFSNSRSEMNVSTLELGDSALYLCASSLDLGPIYEQFFGPGTRLTVL.